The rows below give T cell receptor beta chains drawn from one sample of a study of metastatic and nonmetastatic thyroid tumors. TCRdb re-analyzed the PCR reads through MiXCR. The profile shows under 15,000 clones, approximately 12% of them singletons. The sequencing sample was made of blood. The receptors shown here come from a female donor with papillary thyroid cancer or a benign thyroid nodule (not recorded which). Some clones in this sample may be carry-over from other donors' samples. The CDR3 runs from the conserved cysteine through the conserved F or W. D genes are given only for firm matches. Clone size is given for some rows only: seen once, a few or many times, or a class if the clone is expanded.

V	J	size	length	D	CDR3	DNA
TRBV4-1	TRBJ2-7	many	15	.	CASSQLQGDSYEQYF	TGCGCCAGCAGCCAATTACAGGGTGACTCCTACGAGCAGTACTTC
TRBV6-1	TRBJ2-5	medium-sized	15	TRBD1	CASSDITGGQETQYF	TGTGCCAGCAGTGATATTACAGGGGGCCAAGAGACCCAGTACTTC
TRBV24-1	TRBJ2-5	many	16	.	CATSDFQGKLQETQYF	TGTGCCACCAGTGACTTCCAGGGGAAGCTCCAAGAGACCCAGTACTTC
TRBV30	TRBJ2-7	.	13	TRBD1	CAWSVGQSYEQYF	TGTGCCTGGAGTGTGGGACAGTCCTACGAGCAGTACTTC
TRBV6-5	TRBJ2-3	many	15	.	CASSYFGLSTDTQYF	TGTGCCAGCAGTTACTTTGGACTGAGCACAGATACGCAGTATTTT
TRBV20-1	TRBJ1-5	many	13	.	CSVGGKGNQPQHF	TGCAGTGTTGGAGGGAAAGGCAATCAGCCCCAGCATTTT
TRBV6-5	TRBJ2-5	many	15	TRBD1	CASSLRDSSQETQYF	TGTGCCAGCAGTTTAAGGGACAGCAGCCAAGAGACCCAGTACTTC
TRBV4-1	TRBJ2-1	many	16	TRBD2	CASSQGTSGSYNEQFF	TGCGCCAGCAGCCAAGGGACTAGCGGCTCCTACAATGAGCAGTTCTTC
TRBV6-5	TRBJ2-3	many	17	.	CASSYVSGGASTDTQYF	TGTGCCAGCAGTTACGTATCCGGGGGAGCTAGCACAGATACGCAGTATTTT
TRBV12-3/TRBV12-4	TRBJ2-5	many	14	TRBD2	CASSSSGNQETQYF	TGTGCCAGCAGTTCTAGCGGTAATCAAGAGACCCAGTACTTC
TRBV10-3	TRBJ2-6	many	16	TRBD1	CATGTGGNSGANVLTF	TGTGCCACCGGGACAGGGGGTAACTCTGGGGCCAACGTCCTGACTTTC
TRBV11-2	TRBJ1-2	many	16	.	CASSLESSTNLYGYTF	TGTGCCAGCAGCTTAGAGTCGTCGACAAACCTCTATGGCTACACCTTC
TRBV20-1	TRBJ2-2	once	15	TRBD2	CSARAGGGAGEELFF	TGCAGTGCTAGAGCTGGCGGGGGGGCCGGCGAGGAGCTGTTTTTT
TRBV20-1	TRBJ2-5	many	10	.	CSTGLETQYF	TGCAGTACAGGGTTAGAGACCCAGTACTTC
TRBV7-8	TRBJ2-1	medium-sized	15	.	CASRGTESSYNEQFF	TGTGCCAGCAGGGGGACGGAAAGCTCCTACAATGAGCAGTTCTTC
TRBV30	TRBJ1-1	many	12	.	CAWQQANTEAFF	TGTGCCTGGCAGCAGGCGAACACTGAAGCTTTCTTT
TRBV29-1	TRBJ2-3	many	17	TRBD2	CSVVLIAGVPSTDTQYF	TGCAGCGTTGTCTTAATAGCGGGAGTCCCAAGCACAGATACGCAGTATTTT
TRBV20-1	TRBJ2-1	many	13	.	CSARASSYNEQFF	TGCAGTGCTAGGGCAAGCTCCTACAATGAGCAGTTCTTC
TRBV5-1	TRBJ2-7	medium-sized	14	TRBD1	CASSPRQGGYEQYF	TGCGCCAGCAGCCCAAGACAGGGGGGGTACGAGCAGTACTTC
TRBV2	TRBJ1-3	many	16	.	CASRFRVARSGNTIYF	TGTGCCAGCAGGTTCCGGGTCGCACGCTCTGGAAACACCATATATTTT
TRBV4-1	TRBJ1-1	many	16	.	CASSQDGWESNTEAFF	TGCGCCAGCAGCCAAGATGGGTGGGAATCGAACACTGAAGCTTTCTTT
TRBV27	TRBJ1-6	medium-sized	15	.	CASSAGGGLNSPLHF	TGTGCCAGCAGTGCGGGGGGGGGCCTAAATTCACCCCTCCACTTT
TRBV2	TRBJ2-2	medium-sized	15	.	CASRSTGTHTGELFF	TGTGCCAGCAGATCCACCGGGACCCACACCGGGGAGCTGTTTTTT
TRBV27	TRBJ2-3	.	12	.	CACSKSTDTQYF	TGTGCCTGCAGTAAAAGCACAGATACTCAGTATTTT
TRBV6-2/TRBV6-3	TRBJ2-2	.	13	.	CASTKLHTGELFF	TGTGCCAGCACCAAGTTGCACACCGGGGAGCTGTTTTTT
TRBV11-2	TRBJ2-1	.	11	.	CASSPGWWQFF	TGTGCCAGCAGCCCAGGCTGGTGGCAGTTCTTC
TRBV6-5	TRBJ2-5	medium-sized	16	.	CASSYSGPPGAETQYF	TGTGCCAGCAGTTACTCAGGACCCCCGGGCGCGGAGACCCAGTACTTC
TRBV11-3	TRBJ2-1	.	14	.	CASSLVGCTNEQFF	TGTGCCAGCAGCTTAGTTGGCTGTACCAATGAGCAGTTCTTC
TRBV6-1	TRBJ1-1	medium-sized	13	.	CASGRQTYTEAFF	TGTGCCAGCGGCAGACAAACCTACACTGAAGCTTTCTTT
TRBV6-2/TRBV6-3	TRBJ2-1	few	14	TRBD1	CASSYRRGHGEQFF	TGTGCCAGCAGTTACAGAAGGGGGCATGGTGAGCAGTTCTTC
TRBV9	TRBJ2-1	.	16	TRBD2	CVSSARGGRTYNEQLF	TGTGTCAGCAGCGCTCGGGGCGGGAGGACTTACAATGAGCAGCTCTTC